These 10 T cell receptor beta chains came from one sample sequenced in a study of CD8+ T cells in alopecia areata (dated by TCRdb to the late 2010s). What this sample's treatment or condition label stands for: oral pan-JAK inhibitor, 5-10 mg twice daily. Library method: the immunoSEQ multiplex PCR assay. To provide template for TCR sequencing, every sample had RNA extracted and reverse transcribed into cDNA. TCRdb re-hosts the immuneACCESS table, in-frame sequences only. Its copies lack some clones; in the studies checked, an unresolved V gene accounts for under half of them, and the cause for the rest is not known. The sample records about 100,000 clones, roughly 60% of which are singletons. The ten biggest clones cover about a sixth of the sample. The sample consisted of CD8+ T cells sorted from blood, taken at approximately week 60, from a patient treated with tofacitinib. Source of these receptors: a human donor with alopecia areata.

Only a few counts were recorded for this clone. V usage is TRBV4-1 and J usage is TRBJ2-4; 9 bases are a match to TRBD1. CDR1 MGHRA and CDR2 YSYEKL come from the germline V gene. With 0 bases clipped from V and 16 bases from J, the junction kept 16 bases outside the gene matches. This CDR3 has 16 residues. As DNA, the CDR3 is TGCGCCAGCAGCCAAGACATCCACCCCCCGGGACAGGGAGTCTACTTC. Its protein is CASSQDIHPPGQGVYF.

V usage is TRBV4-1 and J usage is TRBJ2-1; possibly TRBD1 or TRBD2 for D (6 bases each). CDR3 length: 15 amino acids. The germline V gene has CDR1 MGHRA and CDR2 YSYEKL. V was clipped by 2 bases and J by 2 bases, with 10 bases between them. The CDR3 region is CASSQRGGTYNEQFF. CDR3 sequence (DNA): TGCGCCAGCAGCCAACGAGGGGGGACCTACAATGAGCAGTTCTTC.

The genes are TRBV11-2 and TRBJ2-1, with 9 bases matching TRBD1. CDR1 is SGHAT, CDR2 FQNNGV, per germline. The CDR3 extends over 16 amino acids. Trimming cost V 4 bases and J 1 base; bases outside gene matches: 5. The CDR3, as DNA: TGTGCCAGCAGCTCACCCGGGACAGGGTCCTACAATGAGCAGTTCTTC. This gives the protein CASSSPGTGSYNEQFF.

This clone was recorded a few times. The CDR3 here is CASNGDSGYEQYF. CDR3 DNA: TGTGCCAGCAACGGGGACAGTGGCTACGAGCAGTACTTC. The genes are TRBV7-9 and TRBJ2-5; 7 bases match TRBD1. The J call is uncertain, as TRBJ2-7 better fits the DNA end. This CDR3 is 13 amino acids long. Germline V CDR1 and CDR2: SEHNR, FQNEAQ (reference sequence).

The CDR3 loop reads CASTGTNTEAFF. The CDR3, as DNA: TGCGCCTCGACAGGGACGAACACTGAAGCTTTCTTT. The V and J genes are TRBV5-1 and TRBJ1-1; 7 bases agree with TRBD1. Trimming removed 10 bases from V and 1 base from J; junction bases left unmatched: 4. Germline CDR1 and CDR2: SGHRS and YFSETQ. The CDR3 is 12 amino acids.

This rearrangement joins TRBV10-3 to TRBJ2-5; D assignment may be TRBD1 or TRBD2 (5 bases each). Trimming shortened V by 3 bases and J by 3 bases, and 11 bases separated the two germline ends. This CDR3 spans 14 amino acids. CDR1 and CDR2 from the germline V gene are ENHRY and SYGVKD. The chain's CDR3 is CAISEWGPEETQYF. CDR3 nucleotide sequence: TGTGCCATCAGTGAATGGGGACCAGAAGAGACCCAGTACTTC.

The chain has TRBV12-5 and TRBJ2-5, with D perhaps matching TRBD2 (6 bases). The V end lost 4 bases, the J end lost 5 bases, and 23 bases lay between the germline ends. The CDR3 is made up of 17 amino acids. The germline gives CDR1 LGHNT, CDR2 FRNRAP. In DNA, the CDR3 is TGTGCTAGTGGTTCTTCCGAGGAGGGTTGGTTCCACGAGACCCAGTACTTC. It translates to CASGSSEEGWFHETQYF. Drawing the rest from reference TRBV12-5 and TRBJ2-5, the complete variable domain is DARVTQTPRHKVTEMGQEVTMRCQPILGHNTVFWYRQTMMQGLELLAYFRNRAPLDDSGMPKDRFSAEMPDATLATLKIQPSEPRDSAVYFCASGSSEEGWFHETQYFGPGTRLLVL.

The CDR3 sequence: CASSQPGQGTYEQYF. For the CDR3, the DNA is TGCGCCAGCAGCCAACCGGGACAGGGGACCTACGAGCAGTACTTC. The chain links TRBV4-1 to TRBJ2-7, with 10 bases lining up with TRBD1. Germline CDR1 reads MGHRA; CDR2 reads YSYEKL. The CDR3 contains 15 residues. The V gene end was trimmed by 2 bases and the J gene end by 2 bases; junction bases not matched to a gene: 3.

The chain is built from TRBV6-5 and TRBJ1-1, with D maybe TRBD1 (5 bases). This CDR3 contains 15 residues. V was pared by 10 bases and J by 7 bases, with 25 bases between. CDR1 is MNHEY, CDR2 SVGAGI, per germline. CDR3 nucleotide sequence: TGTGCCACCACCACCGACAGAGATCACGGTTATGAAGCTTTCTTT. It is translated as CATTTDRDHGYEAFF.

The rearrangement uses TRBV5-6 and TRBJ1-5; D is uncertain. Looked up from germline, CDR1 is SGHDT and CDR2 is YYEEEE. V lost 4 bases and J lost 4, with 12 bases in between. The length of the CDR3 is 14 residues. This chain's CDR3 is CASSDGRSNQPQHF. The CDR3 coding sequence is TGTGCCAGCAGCGACGGACGGTCTAATCAGCCCCAGCATTTT.